One and the same sample provided the 22 T cell receptor beta chains below, sequenced in a study of early T cells in non-severe SARS-CoV-2 infection. A single record per CDR3 protein comes from TCRdb applying MiXCR to the 5' RACE reads. Of more than 45,000 distinct CDR3 sequences in the sample, 12% are singletons; the top ten hold over 3%. Sequencing was performed on whole blood. These receptors all come from an adult who was a healthcare worker with PCR-confirmed SARS-CoV-2 infection or an uninfected control (not recorded which).

This clonotype was observed a handful of times. The chain uses TRBV7-9 and TRBJ1-1; TRBD1 aligns across 12 bases. The CDR3 runs to 16 residues. Germline V gives CDR1 SEHNR, CDR2 FQNEAQ (reference sequence). V lost 2 bases, J lost 11 bases, and 12 bases stayed unmatched. In nucleotides, the CDR3 is TGTGCCAGCAGCTTAAGCTGGGACAGGGGGCAATTGGGCGCTTTCTTT. It is translated as CASSLSWDRGQLGAFF.

The rearrangement uses TRBV12-3 or TRBV12-4 and TRBJ1-1; possibly TRBD1 for D (6 bases). This CDR3 comprises 13 residues. Trimming shortened V by 8 bases and J by 2 bases, and 12 bases separated the two germline ends. The CDR3 here is CASEGEGNTEAFF. CDR3 bases: TGTGCCAGCGAGGGGGAGGGAAACACTGAAGCTTTCTTT.

This chain joins TRBV5-4 and TRBJ2-2; no clear D gene. This CDR3 is 15 amino acids long. Germline-derived CDR1 and CDR2 are SGHNT and YYREEE (reference sequence). Trimming left V 1 base short and J 0 bases short, with 7 bases between. CDR3: CASSLSAANTGELFF. The CDR3 DNA reads TGTGCCAGCAGCTTGTCTGCCGCGAACACCGGGGAGCTGTTTTTT.

This clonotype was detected many times. This rearrangement joins TRBV19 to TRBJ2-1; D might be TRBD1 (6 bases). The CDR3 runs to 14 residues. The V gene lost 8 bases and the J gene lost 1 base, with 12 bases spanning the gap. Germline CDR1 LNHDA, CDR2 SQIVND (reference sequence). The DNA for the CDR3 is TGTGCCAGTGCAAATCAGGGGTCCTACAATGAGCAGTTCTTC. This sequence encodes CASANQGSYNEQFF.

This clonotype turned up a few times. The chain has TRBV6-6 and TRBJ1-1; 8 positions match TRBD1. CDR3 length: 13 residues. The germline gives CDR1 MNHNY, CDR2 SVGAGI (reference sequence). J was trimmed by 6 bases and V by 6 bases; bases with no gene match: 6. The CDR3 DNA follows: TGTGCCAGCAGCCCTCCGGGACAGGCTGAAGCTTTCTTT. Translating gives CASSPPGQAEAFF.

The J gene is TRBJ2-1, the V gene TRBV7-3, with D perhaps TRBD1 (6 bases). This CDR3 has 14 residues. V lost 5 bases, J lost 6 bases, and 14 bases lay in between. The germline V gene encodes CDR1 SGHTA and CDR2 FQGTGA. DNA of the CDR3: TGTGCCAGCAGCCCGCAACAGGGTGTCAATGAGCAGTTCTTC. The encoded protein is CASSPQQGVNEQFF.

This clonotype occurred many times. V usage is TRBV11-2 and J usage is TRBJ2-1; 8 positions match TRBD1. Germline CDR1 SGHAT, CDR2 FQNNGV. The CDR3 is made up of 14 amino acids. V lost 4 bases and J lost 5; bases outside the gene matches: 4. The CDR3 reads CASSSTGAHNEQFF. The CDR3 bases are TGTGCCAGCAGCTCGACAGGGGCCCACAATGAGCAGTTCTTC. Supplemented by reference TRBV11-2 and TRBJ2-1, the full variable domain reads EAGVAQSPRYKIIEKRQSVAFWCNPISGHATLYWYQQILGQGPKLLIQFQNNGVVDDSQLPKDRFSAERLKGVDSTLKIQPAKLEDSAVYLCASSSTGAHNEQFFGPGTRLTVL.

This clonotype was counted a single time. It may be a read error: a sequence one base away is much more abundant. The chain uses TRBV3-1 and TRBJ2-7; D unresolved. The CDR3 runs to 14 residues. The germline V gene has CDR1 LGHDT and CDR2 YNNKEL (reference sequence). This chain's CDR3 is CTSSRMRNWHEQYF. CDR3 in DNA: TGTACCAGCAGCCGAATGAGGAACTGGCACGAGCAGTACTTC.

This clonotype was found many times. DNA of the CDR3: TGTGCCACCAGTCGGGCACCACGGGAGACGGATGAGCAGTTCTTC. Translating it yields CATSRAPRETDEQFF. J is TRBJ2-1 and V is TRBV15, with D possibly TRBD2 on 6 matching bases. Per the germline V gene, CDR1 is LNHNV and CDR2 is YYDKDF (reference sequence). Trimming shortened V by 6 bases and J by 8 bases, and 20 bases separated the two germline ends. CDR3 length: 15 amino acids.

This clonotype has a handful of counts. The chain combines TRBV27 with TRBJ1-4, with 7 bases fitting TRBD1. Germline values: CDR1 MNHEY, CDR2 SMNVEV (reference sequence). The CDR3 extends over 16 amino acids. J was trimmed by 3 bases and V by 3 bases; bases with no gene match: 7. The CDR3 loop reads CASSLSPGQSNEKLFF. The CDR3 nucleotides read TGTGCCAGCAGTTTGTCACCGGGACAGTCTAATGAAAAACTGTTTTTT. The full variable domain, in which reference TRBV27 and TRBJ1-4 provide the parts outside the CDR3, is EAQVTQNPRYLITVTGKKLTVTCSQNMNHEYMSWYRQDPGLGLRQIYYSMNVEVTDKGDVPEGYKVSRKEKRNFPLILESPSPNQTSLYFCASSLSPGQSNEKLFFGSGTQLSVL.

This clonotype has at least ten counts. The rearrangement uses TRBV5-1 and TRBJ2-3; D possibly corresponds to TRBD2 (6 bases). CDR1 and CDR2 from the germline V gene are SGHRS and YFSETQ. The V and J ends lost 0 bases and 1 base respectively, with 12 bases between them. The CDR3 is 16 residues long. As DNA, the CDR3 is TGCGCCAGCAGCTTGGACGGGGCGGGACGCACAGATACGCAGTATTTT. Amino acids: CASSLDGAGRTDTQYF.

Many counts were recorded for this clonotype. The gene calls are TRBV2 and TRBJ2-7; either TRBD1 or TRBD2 may supply D (5 bases each). The CDR3 totals 16 residues. V lost 2 bases and J 5 bases, leaving 19 bases between the germline ends. CDR1 SNHLY and CDR2 FYNNEI come from the germline V gene. The CDR3 is CASSERWGTGKDEQYF. In DNA form, the CDR3 reads TGTGCCAGCAGTGAACGGTGGGGGACGGGTAAGGACGAGCAGTACTTC.

This clonotype turned up a few times. V usage is TRBV9 and J usage is TRBJ2-1; possible D gene TRBD1, 6 bases. V was clipped by 3 bases and J by 7 bases, with 17 bases between them. This CDR3 comprises 15 residues. CDR1 is SGDLS and CDR2 is YYNGEE in the germline V gene. In nucleotides, the CDR3 is TGTGCCAGCAGCGCAGACAGGACCCCTAGGAATGAGCAGTTCTTC. It specifies CASSADRTPRNEQFF.

The chain recombines TRBV6-1 with TRBJ2-4, with no clear D. Germline assignment: CDR1 MNHNS and CDR2 SASEGT. This CDR3 has 14 amino acids. V lost 3 bases to trimming and J lost 0 bases, with 6 bases between them. CDR3 in DNA: TGTGCCAGCAGTGATATAGGAGCCAAAAACATTCAGTACTTC. Residues: CASSDIGAKNIQYF.

This clonotype was recorded many times. The chain has TRBV29-1 and TRBJ2-2, with TRBD1 matching 9 bases. J was trimmed by 4 bases and V by 6 bases; bases with no gene match: 12. Per germline, CDR1 SQVTM and CDR2 ANQGSEA. The CDR3 has 16 residues. CDR3 region: CSVQGQGGAGTGELFF. The DNA of the CDR3 is TGCAGCGTCCAGGGACAGGGCGGCGCGGGCACCGGGGAGCTGTTTTTT.

This clonotype was counted only a few times. The rearrangement links TRBV6-5 to TRBJ1-2; D may be TRBD1 (6 bases). The V and J ends lost 6 bases and 3 bases respectively, with 14 bases between them. The CDR3 runs to 14 residues. Germline loops: CDR1 MNHEY, CDR2 SVGAGI. The CDR3: CASSPKDRYYGYTF. The CDR3 DNA reads as TGTGCCAGCAGCCCCAAGGACAGATACTATGGCTACACCTTC.

As for this clonotype: Sequence at one end of the junction differs from germline and may be a read error. V gene TRBV28 combines with J gene TRBJ2-4; 7 bases map to TRBD2. Germline-derived CDR1 and CDR2 are MDHEN and SYDVKM. The CDR3 runs 13 residues. The CDR3 DNA follows: TGTGCCAGCAGTTCGTTCACAGCGGGGATTCTGTACTTC. Protein product: CASSSFTAGILYF.

This clonotype was seen many times. The rearrangement joins TRBV4-2 to TRBJ2-3, with D unclear. The CDR3 length is 16 residues. Germline V gene sequence: CDR1 LGHNA, CDR2 YNFKEQ. V lost 1 base and J lost 3, with 14 bases in between. This CDR3 reads CASSQAKGIGTDTQYF. In DNA form, the CDR3 reads TGTGCCAGCAGCCAAGCGAAAGGGATAGGAACAGATACGCAGTATTTT.

V is TRBV7-9 and J is TRBJ2-7, with TRBD2 matching 8 bases. CDR3 length: 17 amino acids. Per the germline V gene, CDR1 is SEHNR and CDR2 is FQNEAQ (reference sequence). The J segment lost 7 bases and the V segment lost 7 bases, leaving 21 bases of the junction unmatched. DNA for the CDR3: TGTGCCAGCACCAGCGAGACACAAGTCGCGGGACTAGGGGAGCAGTACTTC. Translated: CASTSETQVAGLGEQYF.

This clonotype was picked up a small number of times. The chain has TRBV9 and TRBJ1-3; D gene ambiguous. The germline CDR1 and CDR2 sequences are SGDLS and YYNGEE. The CDR3 is made up of 13 amino acids. V was pared by 4 bases and J by 13 bases, with 18 bases between. This CDR3 reads CASSSSGGEVIYF. CDR3 coding DNA: TGTGCCAGCAGCAGTAGTGGTGGGGAAGTGATATATTTT.

This clonotype was recorded a few times. This chain uses TRBV4-1 with TRBJ2-1, with 11 bases identical to TRBD2. In germline, CDR1 is MGHRA, CDR2 YSYEKL. The CDR3 extends over 16 amino acids. The V segment lost 4 bases and the J segment 5 bases; nucleotides outside the gene matches: 7. Here the CDR3 reads CASSPLLAGVNNEQFF. DNA of the CDR3: TGCGCCAGCAGCCCCCTACTAGCGGGAGTCAACAATGAGCAGTTCTTC.

The sample holds a few counts of this clonotype. V is TRBV15 and J is TRBJ1-6, with D hard to call. The V gene's germline CDR1 is LNHNV and CDR2 YYDKDF (reference sequence). The CDR3 is 18 amino acids. Deletions cut 1 base from V and 3 bases from J, with 16 bases between. The CDR3 spells CATSRVTSRELYNSPLHF. As DNA, the CDR3 is TGTGCCACCAGCAGAGTAACATCGCGGGAACTCTATAATTCACCCCTCCACTTT.